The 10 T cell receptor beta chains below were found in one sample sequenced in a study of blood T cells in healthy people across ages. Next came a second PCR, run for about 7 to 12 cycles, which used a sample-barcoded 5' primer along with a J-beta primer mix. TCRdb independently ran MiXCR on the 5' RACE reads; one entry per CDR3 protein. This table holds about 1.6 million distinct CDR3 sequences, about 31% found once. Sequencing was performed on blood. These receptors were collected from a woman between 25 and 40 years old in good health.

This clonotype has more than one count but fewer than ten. CDR3 region: CASSLSPTGGYGYTF. The CDR3 coding sequence is TGTGCCAGCAGCTTATCCCCGACAGGGGGCTATGGCTACACCTTC. The chain has TRBV7-3 and TRBJ1-2; 9 bases line up with TRBD1. Germline V gives CDR1 SGHTA, CDR2 FQGTGA. CDR3 length: 15 residues. The junction had 5 bases not matched to a gene; V was cut back by 2 bases and J by 4 bases.

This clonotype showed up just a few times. The DNA of the CDR3 is TGTGCCAGCAGTTGGACAGGGGGTGTTATGAACACTGAAGCTTTCTTT. Amino acid sequence: CASSWTGGVMNTEAFF. The V call is TRBV6-2 or TRBV6-3, the J call TRBJ1-1; 10 nucleotides agree with TRBD1. Trimming took 4 bases from V and 0 from J; bases not matched to a gene: 5. CDR3 length: 16 amino acids. Germline V lookup: CDR1 MNHEY, CDR2 SVGEGT.

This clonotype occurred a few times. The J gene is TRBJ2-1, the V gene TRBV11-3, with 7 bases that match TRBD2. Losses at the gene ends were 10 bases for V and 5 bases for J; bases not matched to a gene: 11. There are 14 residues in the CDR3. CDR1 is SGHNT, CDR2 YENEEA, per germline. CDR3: CAIPRAGYDNEQFF. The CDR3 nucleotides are TGTGCCATCCCGAGAGCGGGGTACGACAATGAGCAGTTCTTC.

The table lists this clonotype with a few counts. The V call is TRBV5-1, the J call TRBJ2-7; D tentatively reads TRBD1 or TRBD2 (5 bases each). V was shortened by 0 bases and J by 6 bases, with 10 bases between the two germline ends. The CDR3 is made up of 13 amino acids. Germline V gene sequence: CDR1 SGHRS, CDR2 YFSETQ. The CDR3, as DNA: TGCGCCAGCAGCTTGGGCCGGGACGCCGAGCAGTACTTC. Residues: CASSLGRDAEQYF.

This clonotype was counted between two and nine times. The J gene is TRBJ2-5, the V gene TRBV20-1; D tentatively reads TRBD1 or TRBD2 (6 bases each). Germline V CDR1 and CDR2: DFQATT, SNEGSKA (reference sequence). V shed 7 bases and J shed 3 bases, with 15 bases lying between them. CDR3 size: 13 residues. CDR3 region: CSDLRGVEETQYF. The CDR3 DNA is TGCAGTGATCTGAGGGGGGTGGAAGAGACCCAGTACTTC.

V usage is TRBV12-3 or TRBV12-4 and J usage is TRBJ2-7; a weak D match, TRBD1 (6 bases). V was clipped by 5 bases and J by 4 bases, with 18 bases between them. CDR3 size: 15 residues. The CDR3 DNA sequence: TGTGCCAGCAGTGCTGGGATAGGGACACTGTACGAGCAGTACTTC. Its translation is CASSAGIGTLYEQYF.

CDR3 region: CASAIGQSYEQYF. In DNA, the CDR3 is TGTGCCAGCGCCATTGGACAGTCCTACGAGCAGTACTTC. The rearrangement uses TRBV27 and TRBJ2-7; weak D call: TRBD1 (6 bases). This CDR3 is 13 amino acids long. Germline assignment: CDR1 MNHEY and CDR2 SMNVEV (reference sequence). The V gene lost 8 bases and the J gene lost 1 base, with 12 bases spanning the gap.

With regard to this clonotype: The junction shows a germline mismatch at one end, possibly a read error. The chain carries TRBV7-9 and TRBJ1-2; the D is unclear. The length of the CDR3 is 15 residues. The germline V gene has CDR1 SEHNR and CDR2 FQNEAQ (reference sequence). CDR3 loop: CASSLAGPSNYGYTF. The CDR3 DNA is TGTGCCAGCAGCCTAGCAGGTCCCTCCAACTATGGCTACACCTTC. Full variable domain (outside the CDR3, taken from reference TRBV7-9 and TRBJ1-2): DTGVSQNPRHKITKRGQNVTFRCDPISEHNRLYWYRQTLGQGPEFLTYFQNEAQLEKSRLLSDRFSAERPKGSFSTLEIQRTEQGDSAMYLCASSLAGPSNYGYTFGSGTRLTVV.

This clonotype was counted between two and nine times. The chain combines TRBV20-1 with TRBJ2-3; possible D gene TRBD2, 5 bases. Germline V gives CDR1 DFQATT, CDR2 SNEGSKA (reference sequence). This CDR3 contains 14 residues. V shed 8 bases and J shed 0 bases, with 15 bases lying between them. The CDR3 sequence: CSFGIPSSTDTQYF. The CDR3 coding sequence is TGCAGTTTCGGGATCCCCTCGAGCACAGATACGCAGTATTTT.

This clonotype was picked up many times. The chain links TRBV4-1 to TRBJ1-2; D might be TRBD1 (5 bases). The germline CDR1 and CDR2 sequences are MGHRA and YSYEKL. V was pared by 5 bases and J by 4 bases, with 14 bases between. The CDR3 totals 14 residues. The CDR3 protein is CASSSGGGSYGYTF. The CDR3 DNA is TGCGCCAGCAGCTCCGGGGGGGGGAGCTATGGCTACACCTTC.